This T cell receptor (beta chain) was captured in a study of shared clonotypes between healthy human individuals. The overall study: The plates for each donor numbered three CD4 naive, three CD4 memory, two CD8 naive and one CD8 memory.

The data were produced by immunoSEQ multiplex PCR, yet TCRdb's version contains in-frame clones alone and is incomplete. The data hold around 2.5 million clones, with 93% observed a single time. The healthy adult donors were HIV-negative and reported no recent acute infections or vaccinations. Every donor, a Caucasian adult, lived in Nashville, Tennessee. Investigators divided CD4+ cells into CD45RA+ naive and CD45RA-negative memory subsets. There are 14 residues in the CDR3. CDR1 SEHNR and CDR2 FQNEAQ come from the germline V gene (reference sequence). V was pared by 7 bases and J by 3 bases, with 16 bases between.

The specimen was naive CD4+ T cells from PBMCs. Described subset: CD45RA+ positively selected. The clonotype comes from a man younger than 35 in good health. Some clones in this sample may be carry-over from other donors' samples. The chain recombines TRBV7-9 with TRBJ2-7, with a weak D call TRBD2 (5 bases). The CDR3 sequence is CASTPPPGNYEQYF. The DNA for the CDR3 is TGTGCCAGCACCCCTCCCCCGGGGAACTACGAGCAGTACTTC.